This TCR beta chain was captured in a study of blood T cells in healthy people across ages. A second 7 to 11 cycle PCR used barcoded and J-beta primers. TCRdb fed the 5' RACE reads into MiXCR, producing one record per CDR3 protein. The table includes approximately 2,000,000 distinct CDR3 sequences, 30% to 40% detected once. The sample taken for sequencing was blood. This TCR was sampled from a human donor in good health.

The CDR3 protein is CASSLGQLEWDEQYF. CDR3 DNA: TGTGCCAGCAGCTTAGGACAGTTAGAGTGGGACGAGCAGTACTTC. V is TRBV5-6 and J is TRBJ2-7; D is perhaps TRBD1 (6 bases). V was shortened by 2 bases and J by 5 bases, with 17 bases between the two germline ends. This CDR3 comprises 15 residues. The germline CDR1 and CDR2 sequences are SGHDT and YYEEEE.